This T cell receptor beta chain was sequenced in a study of shared clonotypes between healthy human individuals. Study conclusions and caveats: Naive CD4 clonotypes overlapped across a few donors at roughly 4.5%.

Naive CD8 cells comprised CD45RO-negative, CCR7-positively selected cells, excluding terminally differentiated effector memory CD45RA+ cells. The donors, healthy adults who were HIV-negative, had experienced no recent acute infections or vaccinations. Every contributor of samples was a Caucasian grown-up residing in Nashville, Tennessee. Original processing notes: ImmunoSEQ gave junction-only sequences without quality scores, so filtering differed. Some clones are missing from TCRdb's copy, which holds only in-frame ones; the method was immunoSEQ multiplex PCR. V and J calls plus clone size are reproduced from that table; the DNA served to infer D and trimming. The table lists about 2 million clones, roughly 94% of them singletons, with approximately 1.2% in the top ten. Turning to this clone: Its antigen is not identified.

V shed 8 bases and J shed 2 bases, with 17 bases lying between them. Germline lookup yields CDR1 MGHRA and CDR2 YSYEKL. This CDR3 comprises 15 residues. The rearrangement links TRBV4-1 to TRBJ2-3, with a possible D match to TRBD2 (5 bases). This sequence was found in a man younger than 35 in good health. Sequenced input: naive CD8+ T cells sorted from blood. Here the CDR3 DNA reads TGCGCCAGCGCGACAAGCGGAAAGATCACAGATACGCAGTATTTT. It specifies CASATSGKITDTQYF.